This TCR beta chain was identified during a study of blood T cell repertoires in COVID-19. Study background: Samples representing acute and convalescent COVID-19 were sourced from the United States, Italy and Spain.

The germline gives CDR1 SGHAT, CDR2 FQNNGV. Trimming took off 5 bases at V and 4 bases at J, with 6 bases between the two ends. The CDR3 length is 11 residues. Original handling: Researchers report that nucleated cell counts were estimated from reference gene primer amplification. The repertoire was sequenced with immunoSEQ multiplex PCR; TCRdb's copy has only in-frame clones and lacks some. For V, J and clone size, that table is used; D and trimming come from the DNA. The sample carries about 150,000 clones, 76% recorded once. The chain carries TRBV11-2 and TRBJ2-7, with TRBD2 as a possible D gene (5 bases). The receptor was isolated from a man aged 55-75 years with acute or convalescent COVID-19. Sequencing used peripheral blood. Here the CDR3 reads CASSEGYEQYF. The CDR3 nucleotides are TGTGCCAGCAGCGAGGGTTACGAGCAGTACTTC.